These T cell receptor beta chains were read from a single sample in a study of cytomegalovirus exposure and HLA in healthy donors. Only in-frame clones appear in the TCRdb table, and some are missing; sequencing was by immunoSEQ multiplex PCR. The sample includes more than 95,000 clones, 80% to 90% of them seen just once. Sequencing was done on a sample of PBMCs. The source of these receptors is a woman between 35 and 50 years old in good health and CMV-seropositive. The CDR3 runs from the conserved cysteine through the conserved F or W. Each record gives: clone size, D gene, V gene, J gene, CDR3 protein, CDR3 DNA. D genes are given only for firm matches. The size of a clone is reported for some rows only, either as once, few or many, or as a class for expanded clones.

size: .; D: TRBD2; V: TRBV5-1; J: TRBJ2-1; CDR3: CASSPGTTPSYNEQFF; DNA: TGCGCCAGCAGCCCCGGGACTACTCCCTCCTACAATGAGCAGTTCTTC
size: .; D: TRBD1; V: TRBV30; J: TRBJ2-7; CDR3: CAWIGQGAYEQYF; DNA: TGTGCCTGGATAGGGCAGGGGGCATACGAGCAGTACTTC
size: .; D: TRBD1; V: TRBV19; J: TRBJ2-7; CDR3: CASSIGTGIGYEQYF; DNA: TGTGCCAGTAGTATCGGGACAGGGATAGGCTACGAGCAGTACTTC
size: .; D: .; V: TRBV30; J: TRBJ2-1; CDR3: CAWSHAAGYNEQFF; DNA: TGTGCCTGGAGCCACGCCGCCGGTTACAATGAGCAGTTCTTC
size: once; D: .; V: TRBV7-3; J: TRBJ1-1; CDR3: CASSLTGTGDTEAFF; DNA: TGTGCCAGCAGCCTCACCGGGACTGGGGACACTGAAGCTTTCTTT
size: .; D: .; V: TRBV7-9; J: TRBJ2-2; CDR3: CASSLARYTGELFF; DNA: TGTGCCAGCAGCTTAGCTAGATACACCGGGGAGCTGTTTTTT
size: few; D: .; V: TRBV28; J: TRBJ1-1; CDR3: CASRQLTGNTEAFF; DNA: TGTGCCAGCAGACAACTCACAGGGAACACTGAAGCTTTCTTT
size: .; D: .; V: TRBV6-1; J: TRBJ1-1; CDR3: CASRTSSENTEAFF; DNA: TGTGCCAGCAGGACTAGTTCGGAAAACACTGAAGCTTTCTTT
size: .; D: TRBD2; V: TRBV19; J: TRBJ2-3; CDR3: CASSNPSGFSTDTQYF; DNA: TGTGCCAGTAGTAACCCTAGCGGGTTTAGCACAGATACGCAGTATTTT
size: .; D: .; V: TRBV2; J: TRBJ2-3; CDR3: CASSERRRPGESTDTQYF; DNA: TGTGCCAGCAGTGAACGAAGACGACCGGGGGAAAGCACAGATACGCAGTATTTT
size: .; D: .; V: TRBV5-1; J: TRBJ2-3; CDR3: CASSMGGTGRVARADTQYF; DNA: TGCGCCAGCAGCATGGGAGGAACAGGACGGGTAGCAAGGGCAGATACGCAGTATTTT
size: .; D: .; V: TRBV9; J: TRBJ2-1; CDR3: CASSVEAVLGEQFF; DNA: TGTGCCAGCAGCGTAGAAGCGGTCCTGGGTGAGCAGTTCTTC
size: .; D: TRBD1; V: TRBV25-1; J: TRBJ1-1; CDR3: CASGTASNTEAFF; DNA: TGTGCCAGCGGGACAGCTTCTAACACTGAAGCTTTCTTT
size: .; D: .; V: TRBV6-5; J: TRBJ2-5; CDR3: CASSSPGGGIQETQYF; DNA: TGTGCCAGCAGTTCCCCCGGTGGGGGGATCCAAGAGACCCAGTACTTC
size: .; D: .; V: TRBV5-1; J: TRBJ2-7; CDR3: CASRYSSSYEQYF; DNA: TGCGCCAGCAGGTACTCTTCCTCCTACGAGCAGTACTTC
size: .; D: .; V: TRBV13; J: TRBJ2-1; CDR3: CASSGGTPRGQFF; DNA: TGTGCCAGCAGCGGTGGGACACCGAGGGGGCAGTTCTTC
size: .; D: TRBD2; V: TRBV9; J: TRBJ2-3; CDR3: CASSATSGSTDTQYF; DNA: TGTGCCAGCAGCGCGACTAGCGGGAGCACAGATACGCAGTATTTT
size: .; D: TRBD2; V: TRBV4-2; J: TRBJ2-1; CDR3: CASSQDPDSGRVEQFF; DNA: TGTGCCAGCAGCCAAGATCCGGATAGCGGGAGGGTTGAGCAGTTCTTC
size: .; D: .; V: TRBV6-5; J: TRBJ1-1; CDR3: CASSLREMLAAFF; DNA: TGTGCCAGCAGCCTCCGGGAAATGTTGGCTGCTTTCTTT
size: .; D: TRBD2; V: TRBV5-1; J: TRBJ2-1; CDR3: CASSLGLAGVNEQFF; DNA: TGCGCCAGCAGCTTGGGTCTAGCGGGAGTCAATGAGCAGTTCTTC
size: .; D: TRBD1; V: TRBV28; J: TRBJ1-5; CDR3: CASSSSQGGHQPQHF; DNA: TGTGCCAGCAGTTCAAGCCAGGGGGGTCATCAGCCCCAGCATTTT
size: once; D: TRBD2; V: TRBV5-5; J: TRBJ2-3; CDR3: CASSPRTSGVGDTQYF; DNA: TGTGCCAGCAGCCCTAGGACTAGCGGAGTCGGGGATACGCAGTATTTT
size: .; D: TRBD2; V: TRBV4-3; J: TRBJ2-7; CDR3: CASSQDPTSGRTLGEQYF; DNA: TGCGCCAGCAGCCAAGATCCAACTAGCGGGAGGACCCTTGGCGAGCAGTACTTC
size: few; D: TRBD1; V: TRBV30; J: TRBJ2-1; CDR3: CAWKGTGGGEQFF; DNA: TGTGCCTGGAAGGGGACAGGGGGCGGTGAGCAGTTCTTC
size: .; D: .; V: TRBV15; J: TRBJ1-4; CDR3: CATSRDKSGSHEKLFF; DNA: TGTGCCACCAGCAGAGACAAATCAGGGTCGCATGAAAAACTGTTTTTT
size: .; D: TRBD1; V: TRBV2; J: TRBJ1-1; CDR3: CASSPGTGGEAFF; DNA: TGTGCCAGCAGTCCAGGGACAGGGGGTGAAGCTTTCTTT
size: .; D: TRBD2; V: TRBV4-2; J: TRBJ2-4; CDR3: CASKPQGWGRDIQYF; DNA: TGTGCCAGCAAACCCCAGGGATGGGGGAGGGACATTCAGTACTTC
size: .; D: TRBD1; V: TRBV11-2; J: TRBJ1-1; CDR3: CASSSFRGQAEAFF; DNA: TGTGCCAGCAGCTCGTTCAGGGGGCAGGCTGAAGCTTTCTTT
size: .; D: TRBD1; V: TRBV18; J: TRBJ2-7; CDR3: CASGRDRYEQYF; DNA: TGTGCCAGCGGCCGGGACAGGTACGAGCAGTACTTC
size: once; D: .; V: TRBV7-2; J: TRBJ1-5; CDR3: CASSLTGIDQPQHF; DNA: TGTGCCAGCAGTTTGACAGGAATCGATCAGCCCCAGCATTTT
size: few; D: .; V: TRBV9; J: TRBJ2-5; CDR3: CASSAGGDAQYF; DNA: TGTGCCAGCAGCGCCGGCGGGGACGCCCAGTACTTC
size: .; D: .; V: TRBV7-6; J: TRBJ2-2; CDR3: CASSNPGGTGELFF; DNA: TGTGCCAGCAGCAACCCCGGGGGCACCGGGGAGCTGTTTTTT
size: .; D: .; V: TRBV7-6; J: TRBJ2-5; CDR3: CASSSLRETQYF; DNA: TGTGCCAGCAGCTCCCTGCGAGAGACCCAGTACTTC
size: .; D: .; V: TRBV25-1; J: TRBJ2-5; CDR3: CASSRGTQYF; DNA: TGTGCCAGCAGCCGGGGGACCCAGTACTTC
size: .; D: TRBD1; V: TRBV27; J: TRBJ1-2; CDR3: CASSFGTGHYGYTF; DNA: TGTGCCAGCAGTTTCGGGACAGGACACTATGGCTACACCTTC
size: .; D: .; V: TRBV28; J: TRBJ1-2; CDR3: CASSLERDYGYTF; DNA: TGTGCCAGCAGTTTAGAGAGGGACTATGGCTACACCTTC
size: few; D: TRBD1; V: TRBV25-1; J: TRBJ2-5; CDR3: CASSAPGTGSETQYF; DNA: TGTGCCAGCAGTGCCCCCGGGACAGGGTCAGAGACCCAGTACTTC
size: .; D: .; V: TRBV2; J: TRBJ1-1; CDR3: CASSDRENTEAFF; DNA: TGTGCCAGCAGTGACAGGGAGAACACTGAAGCTTTCTTT
size: .; D: .; V: TRBV11-3; J: TRBJ2-7; CDR3: CASSLSDYEQYF; DNA: TGTGCCAGCAGCTTAAGCGATTACGAGCAGTACTTC
size: .; D: .; V: TRBV15; J: TRBJ2-7; CDR3: CATSRDQGPSYEQYF; DNA: TGTGCCACCAGCAGAGACCAGGGGCCCTCCTACGAGCAGTACTTC
size: .; D: .; V: TRBV7-3; J: TRBJ2-3; CDR3: CASSTGSTDTQYF; DNA: TGTGCCAGCAGTACAGGGAGCACAGATACGCAGTATTTT
size: once; D: .; V: TRBV7-8; J: TRBJ2-7; CDR3: CASSLGLDYYEQYF; DNA: TGTGCCAGCAGCTTAGGGTTGGACTACTACGAGCAGTACTTC
size: .; D: TRBD1; V: TRBV19; J: TRBJ1-4; CDR3: CASSQGAEKLFF; DNA: TGTGCCAGTAGCCAGGGGGCTGAAAAACTGTTTTTT
size: .; D: TRBD2; V: TRBV7-9; J: TRBJ2-3; CDR3: CASSLVSGRSTDTQYF; DNA: TGTGCCAGCAGCTTAGTCAGCGGGAGGTCCACAGATACGCAGTATTTT
size: .; D: TRBD2; V: TRBV6-5; J: TRBJ2-7; CDR3: CAIGRASGEQYF; DNA: TGTGCCATCGGGAGGGCTTCCGGCGAGCAGTACTTC
size: few; D: TRBD1; V: TRBV27; J: TRBJ2-3; CDR3: CASSLWALTGGEGTDTQYF; DNA: TGTGCCAGCAGTTTATGGGCCCTTACAGGGGGAGAGGGCACAGATACGCAGTATTTT
size: .; D: TRBD1; V: TRBV15; J: TRBJ2-7; CDR3: CATSRGQGRIDEQYF; DNA: TGTGCCACCAGCAGAGGACAGGGGAGAATCGACGAGCAGTACTTC
size: .; D: .; V: TRBV7-2; J: TRBJ1-2; CDR3: CASSFPGNGYTF; DNA: TGTGCCAGCAGCTTCCCGGGGAATGGCTACACCTTC
size: .; D: .; V: TRBV11-3; J: TRBJ2-7; CDR3: CASSLDREMDEQYF; DNA: TGTGCCAGCAGCTTAGACAGGGAAATGGACGAGCAGTACTTC
size: .; D: TRBD1; V: TRBV9; J: TRBJ1-2; CDR3: CASSVEPGGQGAHTF; DNA: TGTGCCAGCAGCGTAGAACCGGGGGGACAGGGCGCTCACACCTTC
size: .; D: TRBD1; V: TRBV19; J: TRBJ2-7; CDR3: CASSRGQGIHEQYF; DNA: TGTGCCAGTAGTCGTGGACAGGGGATCCACGAGCAGTACTTC
size: .; D: TRBD2; V: TRBV27; J: TRBJ2-3; CDR3: CASSLSASGVTDTQYF; DNA: TGTGCCAGCAGTTTATCGGCTAGCGGAGTCACAGATACGCAGTATTTT
size: .; D: .; V: TRBV19; J: TRBJ2-3; CDR3: CASSREGLSLTDTQYF; DNA: TGTGCCAGTAGTCGTGAGGGACTTTCCCTCACAGATACGCAGTATTTT
size: .; D: .; V: TRBV11-2; J: TRBJ1-5; CDR3: CASSRTEEGLQHF; DNA: TGTGCCAGCAGTCGGACCGAAGAGGGACTCCAGCATTTT